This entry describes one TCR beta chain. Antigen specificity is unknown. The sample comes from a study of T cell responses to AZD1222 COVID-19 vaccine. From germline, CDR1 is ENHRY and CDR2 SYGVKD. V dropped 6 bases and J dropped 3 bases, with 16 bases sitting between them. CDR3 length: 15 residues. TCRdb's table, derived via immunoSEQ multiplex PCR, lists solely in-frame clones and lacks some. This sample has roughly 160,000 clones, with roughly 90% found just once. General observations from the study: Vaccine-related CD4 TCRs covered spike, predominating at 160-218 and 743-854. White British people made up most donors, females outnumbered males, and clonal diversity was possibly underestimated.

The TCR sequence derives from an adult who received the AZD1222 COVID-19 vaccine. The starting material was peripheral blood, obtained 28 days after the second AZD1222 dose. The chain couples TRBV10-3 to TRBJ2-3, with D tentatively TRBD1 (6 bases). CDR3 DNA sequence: TGTGCCATCAGGGGAACAGGGATGGAGACAGATACGCAGTATTTT. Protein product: CAIRGTGMETDTQYF.